A selection of T cell receptor beta chains follows, all from one sample in a study of CD4 and CD8 cells across lung adenocarcinoma regions. MiXCR was run by TCRdb on the PCR reads, yielding one entry per CDR3 protein. The data contain several thousand distinct CDR3 sequences, roughly 40% of them singletons. Sequenced material: CD4+ T cells from the margin of a lung tumor. The receptor source for this set is a male donor with lung adenocarcinoma. The CD4 and CD8 labels of this study may be unreliable. The CDR3 runs from the conserved cysteine through the conserved F or W. The D gene is left open where the match is weak. The listing skips clone size in some rows; elsewhere it reads once, few, many or a size class.

NA | TRBJ2-5 | TRBV6-1 | NA | CASSEEQGGSDKDTQYF | TGTGCCAGCAGTGAGGAGCAAGGGGGGAGTGACAAAGACACCCAGTACTTC
NA | TRBJ2-3 | TRBV6-1 | TRBD1 | CASSVHVEAGSTGAQYF | TGTGCCAGCAGTGTACATGTTGAGGCTGGGAGCACAGGGGCGCAGTATTTT
medium-sized | TRBJ2-7 | TRBV6-1 | TRBD2 | CASSEEASGPYEQYF | TGTGCCAGCAGTGAAGAAGCTAGCGGACCCTACGAGCAGTACTTC
NA | TRBJ2-2 | TRBV28 | TRBD1 | CVRGTPDRNTEELFF | TGTGTCAGGGGTACCCCGGACAGGAACACAGAGGAGCTGTTTTTT
once | TRBJ2-5 | TRBV27 | NA | CGAGLGGRDQETQYF | TGTGGCGCGGGTCTAGGGGGGCGTGACCAAGAGACCCAGTACTTC
NA | TRBJ2-7 | TRBV6-5 | NA | CASSYVGSNEYEQYF | TGTGCCAGCAGTTATGTTGGGAGCAATGAGTACGAGCAGTACTTC
once | TRBJ2-5 | TRBV6-1 | NA | CARIELPSTDTQYF | TGTGCCAGGATTGAGCTCCCCAGCACAGATACCCAGTACTTC
NA | TRBJ2-2 | TRBV7-9 | NA | CASSSGGAAGELFF | TGTGCCAGCAGCTCCGGGGGAGCCGCCGGGGAGCTGTTTTTT
medium-sized | TRBJ2-3 | TRBV27 | NA | CASSFLDTQYF | TGTGCCAGCAGTTTCCTAGATACGCAGTATTTT
few | TRBJ2-3 | TRBV27 | NA | CASKFISGQTQYF | TGTGCCAGCAAGTTTATTTCGGGGCAAACGCAGTATTTT
NA | TRBJ2-5 | TRBV27 | NA | CASSFNPLALEAETQYF | TGTGCCAGCAGTTTCAACCCTCTAGCGCTTGAGGCAGAGACCCAGTATTTC
NA | TRBJ2-5 | TRBV27 | TRBD2 | CASRATGLAGQCGTETQYF | TGTGCCAGCAGAGCCACGGGGCTAGCGGGGCAGTGTGGCACAGAGACCCAGTATTTC